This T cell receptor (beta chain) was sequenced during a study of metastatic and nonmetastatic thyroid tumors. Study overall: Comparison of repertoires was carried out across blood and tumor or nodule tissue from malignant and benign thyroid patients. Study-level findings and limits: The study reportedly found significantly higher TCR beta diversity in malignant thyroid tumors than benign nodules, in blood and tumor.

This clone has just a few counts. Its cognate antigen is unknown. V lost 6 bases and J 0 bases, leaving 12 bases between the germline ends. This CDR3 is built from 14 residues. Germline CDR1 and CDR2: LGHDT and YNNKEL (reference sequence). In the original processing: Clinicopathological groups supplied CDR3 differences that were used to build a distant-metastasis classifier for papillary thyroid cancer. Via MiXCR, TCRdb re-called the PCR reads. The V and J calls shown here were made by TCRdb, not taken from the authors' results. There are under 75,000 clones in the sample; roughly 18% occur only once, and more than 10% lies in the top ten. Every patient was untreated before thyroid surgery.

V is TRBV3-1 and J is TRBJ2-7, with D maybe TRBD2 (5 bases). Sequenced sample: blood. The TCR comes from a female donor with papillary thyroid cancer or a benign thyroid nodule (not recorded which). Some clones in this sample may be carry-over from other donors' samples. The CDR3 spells CASRMSGSSYEQYF. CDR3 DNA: TGTGCCAGCAGGATGAGCGGTAGCTCCTACGAGCAGTACTTC.